The source of this T cell receptor beta chain is a study of blood T cell repertoires in COVID-19. Here immunoSEQ multiplex PCR was the method, and the copy in TCRdb shows in-frame clones only, minus some. The sample holds more than 100,000 clones, around 80% seen once. From germline, CDR1 is WNHNN and CDR2 SYGVQD (reference sequence). The V gene end was trimmed by 5 bases and the J gene end by 4 bases; junction bases not matched to a gene: 4. This CDR3 contains 13 residues. This chain joins TRBV10-1 and TRBJ1-2; 7 positions agree with TRBD1. The source of this sequence is a woman of 80 years or more with acute or convalescent COVID-19. What was sequenced was peripheral blood. The CDR3: CASSLTGSYGYTF. The CDR3 nucleotides are TGCGCCAGCAGTTTGACAGGGAGCTATGGCTACACCTTC.